These T cell receptor beta chains were read from a single sample in a study of response to subunit inactivated influenza vaccine. TCRdb fed the RT-PCR reads into MiXCR, producing one record per CDR3 protein. This sample has hundreds of thousands of distinct CDR3 sequences, with roughly 10% found just once. These records were also assigned to another study, of T cells expressing NK-cell markers.

Sequencing was performed on PBMCs from blood, taken on the day of vaccination. These receptors were obtained from a man in his fifties who received an inactivated influenza vaccine. Each CDR3 is given with its conserved first and last residue. The order of the fields is V gene, D gene, CDR3 length, clone size, J gene, CDR3 protein, CDR3 DNA. A D gene is named only where the DNA matches it firmly. Clone size, where shown, is once, few, many, or a class for clones that have expanded.

>TRBV30|TRBD1|14|many|TRBJ2-3
CAWKGGALGDTQYF
TGTGCCTGGAAAGGGGGCGCTTTGGGTGATACGCAGTATTTT
>TRBV6-2/TRBV6-3|TRBD2|15|many|TRBJ2-1
CASSSSAGVSNEQFF
TGTGCCAGCAGCAGCTCAGCGGGAGTCTCGAATGAGCAGTTCTTC
>TRBV20-1|TRBD1|16|many|TRBJ2-4
CSARGQGRGPKNIQYF
TGCAGTGCTAGAGGACAGGGGCGGGGTCCCAAAAACATTCAGTACTTC
>TRBV9|-|18|many|TRBJ2-2
CASSGGRQSYFSTGELFF
TGTGCCAGCAGCGGGGGTCGACAGAGTTATTTCTCCACCGGGGAGCTGTTTTTT
>TRBV5-6|-|13|-|TRBJ2-5
CASSSQGLKTQYF
TGTGCCAGCAGCTCCCAGGGTTTGAAGACCCAGTACTTC
>TRBV4-2|-|18|few|TRBJ2-3
CASSQDLSWDRGTDTQYF
TGTGCCAGCAGCCAAGATCTGTCGTGGGATAGGGGCACAGATACGCAGTATTTT
>TRBV27|-|14|few|TRBJ2-1
CASSLRPGSAEQFF
TGTGCCAGCAGTTTACGACCGGGGAGCGCTGAGCAGTTCTTC
>TRBV15|-|15|many|TRBJ2-5
CATSLGPSQGETQYF
TGTGCCACCAGTTTGGGACCCTCTCAAGGAGAGACCCAGTACTTC
>TRBV6-1|TRBD1|15|many|TRBJ2-1
CASILDRGSYNEQFF
TGTGCCAGCATTCTGGACAGGGGGTCGTACAATGAGCAGTTCTTC
>TRBV5-6|-|16|few|TRBJ2-4
CASSMRPELAKNIQYF
TGTGCCAGCAGCATGAGACCGGAGCTAGCCAAAAACATTCAGTACTTC
>TRBV5-1|TRBD2|16|few|TRBJ2-3
CASSSRTSGRGDTQYF
TGCGCCAGCAGCTCCCGGACTAGCGGGAGGGGAGATACGCAGTATTTT
>TRBV20-1|-|16|few|TRBJ2-3
CSARPLGGASTDTQYF
TGCAGTGCTAGACCCTTGGGGGGGGCAAGCACAGATACGCAGTATTTT
>TRBV29-1|-|12|-|TRBJ2-7
CSVEGYSYEQYF
TGCAGCGTCGAGGGATACTCCTACGAGCAGTACTTC
>TRBV10-3|-|13|-|TRBJ2-1
CAISEILTDEQFF
TGTGCCATCAGTGAAATCCTGACCGATGAGCAGTTCTTC
>TRBV18|-|14|few|TRBJ2-3
CASSPPGGSDTQYF
TGTGCCAGCTCACCACCGGGGGGTTCAGATACGCAGTATTTT
>TRBV3-1|-|14|few|TRBJ2-2
CASSPRVDTGELFF
TGTGCCAGCAGCCCCAGGGTCGACACCGGGGAGCTGTTTTTT
>TRBV20-1|TRBD2|17|many|TRBJ2-1
CSAGVTSFAGGYNEQFF
TGCAGTGCTGGGGTTACTTCTTTTGCGGGAGGGTACAATGAGCAGTTCTTC
>TRBV29-1|-|14|-|TRBJ1-3
CSVDTGYTGNTIYF
TGCAGCGTTGATACGGGGTATACTGGAAACACCATATATTTT
>TRBV5-1|-|11|once|TRBJ2-5
CASGDQETQYF
TGCGCCAGCGGGGACCAAGAGACCCAGTACTTC
>TRBV6-2/TRBV6-3|-|15|few|TRBJ2-2
CASSRQGLYTGELFF
TGTGCCAGCAGTCGCCAGGGACTGTACACCGGGGAGCTGTTTTTT
>TRBV29-1|-|13|few|TRBJ1-1
CSVKEKVNTEAFF
TGCAGCGTGAAGGAAAAAGTGAACACTGAAGCTTTCTTT
>TRBV12-3/TRBV12-4|TRBD1|13|-|TRBJ2-7
CASRETGGYEQYF
TGTGCCAGCAGAGAGACAGGGGGTTACGAGCAGTACTTC
>TRBV7-8|TRBD1|15|-|TRBJ1-2
CASSLALGGGYGYTF
TGTGCCAGCAGCTTAGCGCTAGGGGGCGGATATGGCTACACCTTC
>TRBV6-5|-|15|few|TRBJ1-6
CASSYSISGISPLHF
TGTGCCAGCAGTTACTCGATTAGTGGGATTTCACCCCTCCACTTT
>TRBV4-2|-|19|-|TRBJ2-7
CASSQALVKGATSSYEQYF
TGTGCCAGCAGCCAAGCTTTAGTCAAAGGGGCGACTAGCTCCTACGAGCAGTACTTC
>TRBV10-3|TRBD1|12|-|TRBJ2-7
CATTGDVYEQYF
TGTGCCACTACAGGGGACGTATACGAGCAGTACTTC
>TRBV5-6|TRBD1|13|few|TRBJ2-7
CASSPGTVHEQYF
TGTGCCAGCAGCCCCGGGACAGTTCACGAGCAGTACTTC
>TRBV11-2|TRBD1|15|-|TRBJ1-4
CASSSNEGAGEKLFF
TGTGCCAGCAGTTCCAATGAGGGGGCAGGTGAAAAACTGTTTTTT
>TRBV11-2|-|14|-|TRBJ1-4
CASSSPSVGRKLFF
TGTGCCAGCAGCTCTCCGAGCGTCGGCAGAAAACTGTTTTTT
>TRBV7-2|TRBD2|16|many|TRBJ2-5
CASSSQLAGVQETQYF
TGTGCCAGCAGCTCACAACTAGCGGGAGTCCAAGAGACCCAGTACTTC